These 25 T cell receptor beta chains share one sample of origin, sequenced in a study of T cells after posttransplantation cyclophosphamide. Sequenced by immunoSEQ multiplex PCR; TCRdb stores in-frame clones only, minus some. The table lists tens of thousands of clones, no singletons, with approximately 2.2% in the top ten. What was sequenced was PBMCs. These receptor sequences come from a man aged 40-50 years in good health, CMV-negative, and a related stem cell transplant donor.

This clone was seen at least ten times. The chain joins TRBV2 to TRBJ2-5; the match to TRBD1 covers 7 bases. Losses at the gene ends were 4 bases for V and 9 bases for J; bases not matched to a gene: 11. There are 14 residues in the CDR3. Germline CDR1 reads SNHLY; CDR2 reads FYNNEI. CDR3 sequence (DNA): TGTGCCAGCAGTGGGGACAGAGGGAATTTGGCCCAGTACTTC. It yields the protein CASSGDRGNLAQYF.

This clone was picked up many times. This chain connects TRBV5-4 to TRBJ2-3, with D possibly TRBD2 on 6 matching bases. CDR1 is SGHNT and CDR2 is YYREEE in the germline V gene (reference sequence). The CDR3 is 15 amino acids. Trimming took 3 bases from V and 1 from J, leaving 12 bases between them. The CDR3 DNA is TGTGCCAGCAGCTCCCACGGGACTGGCACAGATACGCAGTATTTT. This encodes CASSSHGTGTDTQYF.

This clone was counted only a few times. V is TRBV30 and J is TRBJ2-1, with 11 bases that match TRBD2. The germline V gene has CDR1 GTSNPN and CDR2 SVGIG (reference sequence). J gave up 9 bases and V 0 bases, and 4 bases lay outside the gene matches. This CDR3 contains 14 residues. As DNA, the CDR3 is TGTGCCTGGAGTGTGGGCCTAGCGGGAGGTGAGCAGTTCTTC. Amino acids: CAWSVGLAGGEQFF.

This clone was recorded a few times. The gene calls are TRBV27 and TRBJ1-2; 7 bases are a match to TRBD1. The CDR3 has 15 residues. V dropped 2 bases and J dropped 4; count of bases not matched to a gene: 7. The germline V gene has CDR1 MNHEY and CDR2 SMNVEV (reference sequence). In nucleotides, the CDR3 is TGTGCCAGCAGTTTAGCCGGGACAGAGGGCTATGGCTACACCTTC. Its protein is CASSLAGTEGYGYTF.

This clone occurred many times. The CDR3 nucleotides read TGTGCCAGCAGCAGGACTAGCGGGAGCCCAGGGGGCAATGAGCAGTTCTTC. Translating gives CASSRTSGSPGGNEQFF. The chain is built from TRBV9 and TRBJ2-1; 13 nucleotides match TRBD2. Looked up from germline, CDR1 is SGDLS and CDR2 is YYNGEE. CDR3 size: 17 residues. The ends lost 4 bases at V and 6 bases at J; junction bases unmatched: 10.

This clone has ten or more counts. The rearrangement joins TRBV5-1 to TRBJ2-2, with a possible D match to TRBD1 (6 bases). Looked up from germline, CDR1 is SGHRS and CDR2 is YFSETQ. The CDR3 is 15 residues long. Deletions cut 0 bases from V and 5 bases from J, with 11 bases between. The CDR3 loop reads CASSLEGHGTGELFF. The CDR3 nucleotides read TGCGCCAGCAGCTTGGAGGGACACGGGACCGGGGAGCTGTTTTTT.

This clone has a count of ten or more. The V gene is TRBV5-5, the J gene TRBJ1-1; D not resolved. V was pared by 4 bases and J by 1 base, with 8 bases between. The CDR3 extends over 13 amino acids. CDR1 and CDR2 (germline): SGHKS, YYEKEE (reference sequence). Written as DNA, the CDR3 is TGTGCCAGCAGCGCCTCAGGGAACACTGAAGCTTTCTTT. Translation gives CASSASGNTEAFF.

This clone was counted many times. The chain employs TRBV5-1 and TRBJ1-1; tentative D call: TRBD1 (6 bases). Germline V lookup: CDR1 SGHRS, CDR2 YFSETQ. This CDR3 spans 15 amino acids. Trimming pared 0 bases from V and 4 bases from J, leaving 13 bases between. DNA of the CDR3: TGCGCCAGCAGCTTGGAGTTTGGGGGCGGCACTGAAGCTTTCTTT. Encoded protein: CASSLEFGGGTEAFF.

This clone was picked up many times. The genes are TRBV7-9 and TRBJ1-6; 8 bases are shared with TRBD1. Trimming took 6 bases from V and 10 from J; bases not matched to a gene: 8. The CDR3 contains 14 residues. CDR1 is SEHNR, CDR2 FQNEAQ, per germline (reference sequence). In DNA form, the CDR3 reads TGTGCCAGCAGTTCGACAGGGGTGAGCTCACCCCTCCACTTT. Its protein is CASSSTGVSSPLHF. The full variable domain, completed using reference TRBV7-9 and TRBJ1-6, is DTGVSQNPRHKITKRGQNVTFRCDPISEHNRLYWYRQTLGQGPEFLTYFQNEAQLEKSRLLSDRFSAERPKGSFSTLEIQRTEQGDSAMYLCASSSTGVSSPLHFGNGTRLTVT.

This clone was counted ten times or more. The chain uses TRBV27 and TRBJ1-2, with 7 bases lining up with TRBD1. Germline trimming cut 6 bases from V and 8 bases from J; bases unmatched to any gene: 15. Germline-derived CDR1 and CDR2 are MNHEY and SMNVEV (reference sequence). The CDR3 loop spans 15 amino acids. The CDR3 nucleotides are TGTGCCAGCAGCCCGAGGGACAGTTCCTTAATAGGCTACACCTTC. Translating it yields CASSPRDSSLIGYTF.

This clone has at least ten counts. This CDR3 reads CASSPDIYEQYF. In DNA form, the CDR3 reads TGTGCCAGCAGCCCGGACATATACGAGCAGTACTTC. The chain links TRBV5-5 to TRBJ2-7, with TRBD1 as a possible D gene (5 bases). V gave up 4 bases and J gave up 4 bases, with 9 bases separating them. The CDR3 consists of 12 residues. The germline V gene has CDR1 SGHKS and CDR2 YYEKEE (reference sequence).

This clone came up many times. V is TRBV7-9 and J is TRBJ2-3; D not certain. The CDR3 spans 16 residues. V was shortened by 4 bases and J by 0 bases, with 14 bases between the two germline ends. Germline V gene data show CDR1 as SEHNR and CDR2 as FQNEAQ (reference sequence). CDR3 nucleotide sequence: TGTGCCAGCAGCTCCCTCACAGACCCAAGCACAGATACGCAGTATTTT. Its translation is CASSSLTDPSTDTQYF.

The chain joins TRBV6-6 to TRBJ1-2, with D uncertain. Trimming stripped 4 bases from V and 8 bases from J, with 20 bases between. This CDR3 comprises 15 residues. Germline CDR1 reads MNHNY; CDR2 reads SVGAGI (reference sequence). The CDR3 here is CASSSLPPGVGGYTF. DNA for the CDR3: TGTGCCAGCAGTTCTCTCCCTCCGGGAGTTGGAGGCTACACCTTC.

This clone occurred many times. The chain combines TRBV7-6 with TRBJ2-3; 10 bases are shared with TRBD2. The V segment lost 0 bases and the J segment 1 base; nucleotides outside the gene matches: 1. CDR1 SGHVS and CDR2 FNYEAQ come from the germline V gene. The CDR3 totals 16 residues. CDR3: CASSLATSGGTDTQYF. The CDR3 DNA sequence: TGTGCCAGCAGCTTAGCCACTAGCGGGGGCACAGATACGCAGTATTTT.

The J gene is TRBJ2-1, the V gene TRBV7-3; 11 bases are shared with TRBD2. Looked up from germline, CDR1 is SGHTA and CDR2 is FQGTGA. The CDR3 has 14 residues. V shed 5 bases, J shed 7 bases, and the junction held 4 bases outside the gene matches. As DNA, the CDR3 is TGTGCCAGCAGCCCCGGGACTAGCGGTAATGAGCAGTTCTTC. It codes for CASSPGTSGNEQFF. The whole variable domain, remainder taken from reference TRBV7-3 and TRBJ2-1, is GAGVSQTPSNKVTEKGKYVELRCDPISGHTALYWYRQSLGQGPEFLIYFQGTGAADDSGLPNDRFFAVRPEGSVSTLKIQRTERGDSAVYLCASSPGTSGNEQFFGPGTRLTVL.

This clone was found many times. The chain has TRBV18 and TRBJ1-5; 7 bases align to TRBD1. Germline V lookup: CDR1 KGHSH, CDR2 LQKENI. J lost 7 bases, V lost 3 bases, and 15 bases had no gene match. CDR3 size: 17 residues. CDR3 region: CASSPTPRQGRNQPQHF. The CDR3, as DNA: TGTGCCAGCTCACCGACACCTAGACAGGGTAGAAACCAGCCCCAGCATTTT.

The rearrangement joins TRBV6-5 to TRBJ2-5, with D possibly being TRBD1 (6 bases). The germline V gene has CDR1 MNHEY and CDR2 SVGAGI. The CDR3 is 15 residues long. Trimming left V 5 bases short and J 5 bases short, with 18 bases between. The CDR3 nucleotides read TGTGCCAGCAGTCGGGGACAAGCCAACGGGGAGACCCAGTACTTC. It translates to CASSRGQANGETQYF.

This clone was observed many times. The chain combines TRBV6-6 with TRBJ2-7; 10 bases fit TRBD1. Germline CDR1 reads MNHNY; CDR2 reads SVGAGI (reference sequence). V lost 2 bases, J lost 4 bases, and 2 bases stayed unmatched. This CDR3 contains 14 residues. The CDR3 DNA reads TGTGCCAGCAGTTACGGGACAGGGGAATACGAGCAGTACGTC. This sequence encodes CASSYGTGEYEQYV.

This clone showed up many times. The chain combines TRBV9 with TRBJ1-2; D gene unclear. The CDR3 is 16 amino acids. The germline V gene has CDR1 SGDLS and CDR2 YYNGEE. V was pared by 0 bases and J by 7 bases, with 19 bases between. The CDR3 region has the DNA TGTGCCAGCAGCGTAGCTAGCGGTGGGTCATTCGGTGGCTACACCTTC. Protein: CASSVASGGSFGGYTF.

This clone was observed at least ten times. The rearrangement links TRBV2 to TRBJ2-1; TRBD2 matches 9 bases. With 5 bases clipped from V and 3 bases from J, the junction kept 2 bases outside the gene matches. Germline V gene lookup returns CDR1 SNHLY and CDR2 FYNNEI. The length of the CDR3 is 14 residues. The DNA of the CDR3 is TGTGCCAGCAGTTCGACTAGCGGCTACAATGAGCAGTTCTTC. This gives the protein CASSSTSGYNEQFF.

This clone has at least ten counts. This chain links TRBV6-1 with TRBJ2-3; 10 bases agree with TRBD2. CDR3 size: 15 residues. J lost 5 bases, V lost 6 bases, and 8 bases had no gene match. CDR1 is MNHNS and CDR2 is SASEGT in the germline V gene. CDR3 region: CASSLSGGAGDTQYF. The DNA for the CDR3 is TGTGCCAGCAGCCTAAGCGGGGGGGCCGGAGATACGCAGTATTTT.

This clone was observed many times. The rearrangement uses TRBV12-1 and TRBJ2-2; TRBD2, as called in the table, went unchecked against the DNA. TRBV12-1 is a documented pseudogene. This CDR3 spans 12 amino acids. The CDR3 loop is CASSSDTGELFF. For the CDR3, the DNA is TGTGCCAGCAGCTCCGACACCGGGGAGCTGTTTTTT.

In this sample, this clone turned up a few times. In nucleotides, the CDR3 is TGTGCCAGCAGTGAAGCCAGCGACGAGCAGTACGTC. Protein: CASSEASDEQYV. The chain has TRBV6-1 and TRBJ2-7; D remains ambiguous. The CDR3 has 12 amino acids. The V gene lost 0 bases and the J gene lost 5 bases, with 5 bases spanning the gap. Germline V CDR1 and CDR2: MNHNS, SASEGT.

This clone was seen repeatedly, ten times or more. The chain employs TRBV4-3 and TRBJ2-1; 10 bases are shared with TRBD1. CDR1 LGHNA and CDR2 YSLEER come from the germline V gene. J was trimmed by 6 bases and V by 6 bases; bases with no gene match: 11. The CDR3 consists of 16 residues. The CDR3 loop reads CASRGINGTGVNEQFF. The DNA for the CDR3 is TGCGCCAGCAGAGGCATTAACGGGACAGGGGTCAATGAGCAGTTCTTC.

This chain connects TRBV11-3 to TRBJ2-1, with TRBD1 matching 9 bases. The trim removed 0 bases at V and 6 bases at J, leaving 12 bases unmatched. The CDR3 contains 18 residues. Germline assignment: CDR1 SGHNT and CDR2 YENEEA. CDR3 residues: CASSLEWLGTGKGNEQFF. The CDR3 coding sequence is TGTGCCAGCAGCTTAGAATGGTTGGGGACAGGGAAGGGCAATGAGCAGTTCTTC. Combining the CDR3 with reference TRBV11-3 and TRBJ2-1 gives the whole variable domain EAGVVQSPRYKIIEKKQPVAFWCNPISGHNTLYWYLQNLGQGPELLIRYENEEAVDDSQLPKDRFSAERLKGVDSTLKIQPAELGDSAVYLCASSLEWLGTGKGNEQFFGPGTRLTVL.